This TCR beta chain was identified during a study of T-cell memory formation after mild COVID-19. Turning to the study itself: In these data, TCR clusters were largely donor specific.

This CDR3 comprises 15 residues. Germline-derived CDR1 and CDR2 are MGHRA and YSYEKL. Trimming left V 3 bases short and J 0 bases short, with 9 bases between. Points from the study as a whole: Largely, contracting CD4+ clones fell within CM and EM, and contracting CD8+ clones within EMRA. The pre-infection memory compartment contained some responding clones, suggesting cross-reactive memory joined.

Regarding this clonotype: Its matching antigen is unknown.

5'RACE, which relied on constant-segment primers, yielded TCR alpha and TCR beta cDNA libraries carrying sample barcodes and UMIs. TCRdb re-derived calls from the 5' RACE reads in MiXCR, one entry per CDR3 protein. The profile covers around 300,000 distinct CDR3 sequences, with approximately 14% appearing a single time and 22% taken by the ten largest. The sequenced sample consisted of PBMCs or a T cell subset sorted from them (not recorded which). The J gene is TRBJ1-3, the V gene TRBV4-1; TRBD1 might be the D (6 bases). This TCR came from a man between 18 and 29 years old who had mild COVID-19 (a few samples of this study predate the infection). Cell type and time point are not known. The CDR3 DNA sequence: TGCGCCAGCAGCCATTGGACAGCCTCTGGAAACACCATATATTTT. The encoded protein is CASSHWTASGNTIYF.